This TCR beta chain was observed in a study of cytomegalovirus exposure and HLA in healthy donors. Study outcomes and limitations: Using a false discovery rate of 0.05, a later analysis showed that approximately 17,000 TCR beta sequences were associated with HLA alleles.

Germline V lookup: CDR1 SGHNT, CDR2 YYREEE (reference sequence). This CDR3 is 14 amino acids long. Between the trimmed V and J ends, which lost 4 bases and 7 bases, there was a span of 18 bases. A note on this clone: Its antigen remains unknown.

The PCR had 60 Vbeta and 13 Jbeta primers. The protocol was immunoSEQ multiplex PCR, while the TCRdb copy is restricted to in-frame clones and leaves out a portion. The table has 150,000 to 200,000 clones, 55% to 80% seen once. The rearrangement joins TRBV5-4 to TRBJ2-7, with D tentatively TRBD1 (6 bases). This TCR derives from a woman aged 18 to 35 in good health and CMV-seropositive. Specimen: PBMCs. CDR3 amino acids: CASSTPQGLGEQYF. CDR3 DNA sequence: TGTGCCAGCAGCACCCCACAGGGCCTGGGTGAGCAGTACTTC. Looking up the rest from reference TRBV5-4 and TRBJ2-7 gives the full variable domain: ETGVTQSPTHLIKTRGQQVTLRCSSQSGHNTVSWYQQALGQGPQFIFQYYREEENGRGNFPPRFSGLQFPNYSSELNVNALELDDSALYLCASSTPQGLGEQYFGPGTRLTVT.